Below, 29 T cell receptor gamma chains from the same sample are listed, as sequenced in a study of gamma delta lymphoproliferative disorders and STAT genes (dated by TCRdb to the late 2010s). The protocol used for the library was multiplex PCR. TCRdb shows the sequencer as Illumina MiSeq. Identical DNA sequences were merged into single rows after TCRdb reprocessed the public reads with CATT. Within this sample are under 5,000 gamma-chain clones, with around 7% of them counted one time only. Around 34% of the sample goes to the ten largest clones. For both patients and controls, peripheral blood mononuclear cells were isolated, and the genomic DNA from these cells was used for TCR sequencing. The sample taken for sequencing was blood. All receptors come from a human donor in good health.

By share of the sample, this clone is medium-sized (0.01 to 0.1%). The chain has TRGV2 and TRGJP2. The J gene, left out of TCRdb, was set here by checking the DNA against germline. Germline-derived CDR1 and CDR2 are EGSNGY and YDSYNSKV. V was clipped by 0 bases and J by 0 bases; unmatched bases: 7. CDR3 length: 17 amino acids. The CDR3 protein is CATWDGREYSSDWIKTF. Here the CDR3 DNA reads TGTGCCACCTGGGACGGGCGGGAATATAGTAGTGATTGGATCAAGACGTTT.

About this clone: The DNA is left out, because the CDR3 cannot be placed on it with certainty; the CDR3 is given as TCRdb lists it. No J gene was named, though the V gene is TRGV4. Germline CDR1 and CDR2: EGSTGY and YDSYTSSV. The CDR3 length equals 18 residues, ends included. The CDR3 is CATWDVTIRNSLAVEQHF.

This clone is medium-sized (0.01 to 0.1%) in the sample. The CDR3 sequence: CATWDGDYYKKLF. The CDR3 DNA is TGTGCCACCTGGGACGGAGATTATTATAAGAAACTCTTT. V gene TRGV3 combines with J gene TRGJ1 or TRGJ2. Germline matching of the DNA provided the J gene here, since TCRdb leaves it blank. Germline-derived CDR1 and CDR2 are VTNTFY and YDVSTARD (reference sequence). The CDR3 extends over 13 amino acids. V trimming: 3 bases; J trimming: 2 bases; junction bases outside the gene matches: 4.

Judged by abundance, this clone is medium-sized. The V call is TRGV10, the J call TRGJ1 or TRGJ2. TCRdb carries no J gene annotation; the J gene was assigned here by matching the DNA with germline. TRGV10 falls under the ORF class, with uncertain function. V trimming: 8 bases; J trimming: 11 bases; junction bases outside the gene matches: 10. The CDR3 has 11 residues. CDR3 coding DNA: TGTGCTGCGTGGGATTATAGTCAGAAACTCTTT. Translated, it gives CAAWDYSQKLF.

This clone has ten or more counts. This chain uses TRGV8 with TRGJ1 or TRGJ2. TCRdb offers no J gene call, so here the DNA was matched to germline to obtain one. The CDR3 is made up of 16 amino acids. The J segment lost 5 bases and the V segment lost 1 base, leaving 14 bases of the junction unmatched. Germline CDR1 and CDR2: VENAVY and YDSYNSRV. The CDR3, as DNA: TGTGCCACCTGGGATAGTCCCCCCCAATGGGATTATAAGAAACTCTTT. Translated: CATWDSPPQWDYKKLF.

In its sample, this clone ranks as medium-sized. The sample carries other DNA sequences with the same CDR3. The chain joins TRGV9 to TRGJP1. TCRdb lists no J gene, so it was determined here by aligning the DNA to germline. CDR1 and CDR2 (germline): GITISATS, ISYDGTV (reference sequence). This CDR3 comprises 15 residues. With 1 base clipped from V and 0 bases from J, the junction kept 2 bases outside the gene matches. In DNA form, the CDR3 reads TGTGCCTTGTGGGAGGTAGATACCACTGGTTGGTTCAAGATATTT. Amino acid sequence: CALWEVDTTGWFKIF.

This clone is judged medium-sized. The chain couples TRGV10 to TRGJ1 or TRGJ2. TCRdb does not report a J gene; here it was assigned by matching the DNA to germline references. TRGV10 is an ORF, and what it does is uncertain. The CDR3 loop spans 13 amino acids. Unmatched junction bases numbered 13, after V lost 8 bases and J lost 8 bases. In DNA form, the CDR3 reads TGTGCTGCGTGGGATTATTGGAAGGATAAGAAACTCTTT. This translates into CAAWDYWKDKKLF.

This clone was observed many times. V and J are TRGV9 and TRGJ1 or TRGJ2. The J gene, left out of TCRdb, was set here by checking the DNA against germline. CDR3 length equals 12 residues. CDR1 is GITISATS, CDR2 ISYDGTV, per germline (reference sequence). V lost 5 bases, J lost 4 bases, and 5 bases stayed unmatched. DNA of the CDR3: TGTGCCTTGTGGGCGGGGTATTATAAGAAACTCTTT. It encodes CALWAGYYKKLF.

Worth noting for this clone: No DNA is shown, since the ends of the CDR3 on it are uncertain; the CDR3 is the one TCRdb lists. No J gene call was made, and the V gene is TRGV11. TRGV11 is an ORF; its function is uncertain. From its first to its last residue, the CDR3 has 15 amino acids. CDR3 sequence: CTTVPAGLGDWIKTF.

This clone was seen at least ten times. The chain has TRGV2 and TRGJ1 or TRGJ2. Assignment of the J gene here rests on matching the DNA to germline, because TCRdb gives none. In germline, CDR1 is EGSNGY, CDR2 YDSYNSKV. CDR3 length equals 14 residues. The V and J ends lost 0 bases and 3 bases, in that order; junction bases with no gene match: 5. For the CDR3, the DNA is TGTGCCACCTGGGACGGGAAACGTTATTATAAGAAACTCTTT. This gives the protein CATWDGKRYYKKLF.

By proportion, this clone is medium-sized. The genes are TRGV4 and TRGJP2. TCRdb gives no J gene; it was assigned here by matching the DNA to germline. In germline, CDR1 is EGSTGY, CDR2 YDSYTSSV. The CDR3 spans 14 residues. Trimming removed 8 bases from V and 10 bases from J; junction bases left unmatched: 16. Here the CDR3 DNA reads TGTGCCACCTATGCTCATCGGACTTCTTGGATCAAGACGTTT. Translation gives CATYAHRTSWIKTF.

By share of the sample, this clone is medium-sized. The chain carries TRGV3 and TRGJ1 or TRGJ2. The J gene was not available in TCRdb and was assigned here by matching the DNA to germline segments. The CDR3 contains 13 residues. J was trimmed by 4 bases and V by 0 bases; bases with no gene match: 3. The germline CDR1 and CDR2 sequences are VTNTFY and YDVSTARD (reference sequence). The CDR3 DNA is TGTGCCACCTGGGACAGGACATATTATAAGAAACTCTTT. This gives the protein CATWDRTYYKKLF.

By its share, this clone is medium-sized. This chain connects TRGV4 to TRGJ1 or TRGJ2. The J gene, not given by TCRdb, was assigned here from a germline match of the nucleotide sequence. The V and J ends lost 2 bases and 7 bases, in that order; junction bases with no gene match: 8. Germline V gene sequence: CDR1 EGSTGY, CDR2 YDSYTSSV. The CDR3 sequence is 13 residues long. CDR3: CATWDALYYKKLF. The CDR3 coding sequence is TGTGCCACCTGGGATGCGTTATACTATAAGAAACTCTTT.

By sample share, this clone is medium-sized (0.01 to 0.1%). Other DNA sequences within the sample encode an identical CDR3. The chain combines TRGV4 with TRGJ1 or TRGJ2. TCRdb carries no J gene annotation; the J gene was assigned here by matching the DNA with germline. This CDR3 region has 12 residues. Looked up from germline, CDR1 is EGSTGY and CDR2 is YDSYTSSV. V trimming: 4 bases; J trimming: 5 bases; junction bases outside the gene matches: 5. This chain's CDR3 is CATWDGNYKKLF. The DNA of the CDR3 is TGTGCCACCTGGGACGGAAATTATAAGAAACTCTTT.

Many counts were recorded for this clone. CDR3 nucleotides: TGTGCCTTGTGGGAGTCGGAGGAGAGGTATAAGAAACTCTTT. Its protein product is CALWESEERYKKLF. The chain combines TRGV9 with TRGJ1 or TRGJ2. As TCRdb names no J gene, one was assigned here on the basis of a DNA match to germline. The V segment lost 3 bases and the J segment 7 bases; nucleotides outside the gene matches: 12. The germline V gene has CDR1 GITISATS and CDR2 ISYDGTV (reference sequence). The CDR3 covers 14 residues.

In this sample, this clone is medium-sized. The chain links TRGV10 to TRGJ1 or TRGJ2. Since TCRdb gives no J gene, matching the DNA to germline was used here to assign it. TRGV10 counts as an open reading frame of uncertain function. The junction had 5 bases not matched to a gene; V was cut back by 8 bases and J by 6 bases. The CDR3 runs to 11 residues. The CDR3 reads CAAWVSYKKLF. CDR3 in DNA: TGTGCTGCGTGGGTAAGTTATAAGAAACTCTTT.

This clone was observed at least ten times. The CDR3 DNA follows: TGTGCCACCTGGGACCCCGTACCTTATAAGAAACTCTTT. The encoded protein is CATWDPVPYKKLF. The J gene is TRGJ1 or TRGJ2, the V gene TRGV8. No J gene is reported in TCRdb; it was inferred here by comparing the DNA with germline. In germline, CDR1 is VENAVY, CDR2 YDSYNSRV. CDR3 size: 13 residues. The ends lost 4 bases at V and 6 bases at J; junction bases unmatched: 9.

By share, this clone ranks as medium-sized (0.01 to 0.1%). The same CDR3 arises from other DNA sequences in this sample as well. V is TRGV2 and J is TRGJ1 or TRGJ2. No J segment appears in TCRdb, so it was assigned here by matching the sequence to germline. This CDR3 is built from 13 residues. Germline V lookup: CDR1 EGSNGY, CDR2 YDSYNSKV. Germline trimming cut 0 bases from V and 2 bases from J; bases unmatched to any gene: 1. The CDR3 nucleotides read TGTGCCACCTGGGACGGGCATTATTATAAGAAACTCTTT. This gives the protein CATWDGHYYKKLF.

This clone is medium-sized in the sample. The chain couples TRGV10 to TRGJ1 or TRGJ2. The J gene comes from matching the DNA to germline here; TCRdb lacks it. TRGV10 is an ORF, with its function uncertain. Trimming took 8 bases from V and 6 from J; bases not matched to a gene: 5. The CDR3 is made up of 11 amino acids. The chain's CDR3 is CAAWDPYKKLF. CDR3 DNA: TGTGCTGCGTGGGACCCTTATAAGAAACTCTTT.

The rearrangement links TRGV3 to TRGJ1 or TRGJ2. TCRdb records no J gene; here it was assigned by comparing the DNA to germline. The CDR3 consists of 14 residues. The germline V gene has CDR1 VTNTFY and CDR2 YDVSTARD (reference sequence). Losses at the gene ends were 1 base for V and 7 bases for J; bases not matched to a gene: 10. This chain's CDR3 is CATWDRFELYKKLF. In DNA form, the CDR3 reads TGTGCCACCTGGGACAGATTCGAATTATATAAGAAACTCTTT.

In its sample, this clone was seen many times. CDR3: CALWEVFNFTGWFKIF. The CDR3 region has the DNA TGTGCCTTGTGGGAGGTGTTTAATTTCACTGGTTGGTTCAAGATATTT. The chain has TRGV9 and TRGJP1. TCRdb is silent on the J gene; assignment here came from matching the DNA to germline. The V segment lost 0 bases and the J segment 4 bases; nucleotides outside the gene matches: 8. The V gene's germline CDR1 is GITISATS and CDR2 ISYDGTV (reference sequence). The CDR3 loop spans 16 amino acids.

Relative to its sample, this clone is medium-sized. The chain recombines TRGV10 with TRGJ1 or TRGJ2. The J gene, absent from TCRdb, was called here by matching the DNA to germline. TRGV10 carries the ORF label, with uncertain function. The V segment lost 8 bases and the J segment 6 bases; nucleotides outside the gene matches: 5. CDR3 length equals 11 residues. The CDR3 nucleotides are TGTGCTGCGTGGGAGGCTTATAAGAAACTCTTT. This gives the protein CAAWEAYKKLF.

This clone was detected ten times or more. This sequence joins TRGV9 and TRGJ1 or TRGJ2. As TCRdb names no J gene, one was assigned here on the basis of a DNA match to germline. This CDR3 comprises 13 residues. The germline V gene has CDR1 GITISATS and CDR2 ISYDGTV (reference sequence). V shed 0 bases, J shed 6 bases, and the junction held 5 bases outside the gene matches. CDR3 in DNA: TGTGCCTTGTGGGAGGTGAATAGTTATAAGAAACTCTTT. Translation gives CALWEVNSYKKLF.

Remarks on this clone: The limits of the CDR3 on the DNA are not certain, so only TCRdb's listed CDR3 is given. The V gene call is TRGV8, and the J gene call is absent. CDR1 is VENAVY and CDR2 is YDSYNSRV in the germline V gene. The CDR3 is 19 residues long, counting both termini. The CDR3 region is CATWDSGIIRNSLAVEQHF.

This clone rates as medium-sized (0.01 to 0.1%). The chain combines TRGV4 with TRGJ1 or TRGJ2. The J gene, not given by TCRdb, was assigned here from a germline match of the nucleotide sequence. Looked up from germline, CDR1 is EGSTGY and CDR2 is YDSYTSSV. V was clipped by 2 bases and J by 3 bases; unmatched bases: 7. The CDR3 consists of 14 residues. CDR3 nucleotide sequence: TGTGCCACCTGGGATGAGAGGGTTTATTATAAGAAACTCTTT. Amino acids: CATWDERVYYKKLF.

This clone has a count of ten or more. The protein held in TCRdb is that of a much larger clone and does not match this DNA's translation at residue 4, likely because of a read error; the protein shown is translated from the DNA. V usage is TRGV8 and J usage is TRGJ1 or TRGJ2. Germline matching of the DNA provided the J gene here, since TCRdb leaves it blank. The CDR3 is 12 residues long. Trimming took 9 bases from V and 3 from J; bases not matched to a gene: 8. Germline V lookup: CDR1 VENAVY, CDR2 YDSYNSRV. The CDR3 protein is CATRKFYYKKLF. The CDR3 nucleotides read TGTGCCACCCGGAAATTTTATTATAAGAAACTCTTT.

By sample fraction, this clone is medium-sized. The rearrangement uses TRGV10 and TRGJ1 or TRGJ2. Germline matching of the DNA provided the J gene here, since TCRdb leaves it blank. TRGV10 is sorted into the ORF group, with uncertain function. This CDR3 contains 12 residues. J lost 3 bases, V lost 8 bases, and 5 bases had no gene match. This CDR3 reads CAAWDRYYKKLF. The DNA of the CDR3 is TGTGCTGCGTGGGACCGTTATTATAAGAAACTCTTT.

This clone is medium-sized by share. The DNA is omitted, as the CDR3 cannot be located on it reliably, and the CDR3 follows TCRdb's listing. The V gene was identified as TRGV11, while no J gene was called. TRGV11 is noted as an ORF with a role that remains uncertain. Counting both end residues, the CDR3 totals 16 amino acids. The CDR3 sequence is CTTVPAGLTLDYKKLF.

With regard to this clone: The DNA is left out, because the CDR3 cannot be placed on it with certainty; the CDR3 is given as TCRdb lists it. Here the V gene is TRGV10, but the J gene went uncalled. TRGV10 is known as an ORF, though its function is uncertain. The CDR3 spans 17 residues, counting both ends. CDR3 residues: CAAWEAIRNSLAVEQHF.